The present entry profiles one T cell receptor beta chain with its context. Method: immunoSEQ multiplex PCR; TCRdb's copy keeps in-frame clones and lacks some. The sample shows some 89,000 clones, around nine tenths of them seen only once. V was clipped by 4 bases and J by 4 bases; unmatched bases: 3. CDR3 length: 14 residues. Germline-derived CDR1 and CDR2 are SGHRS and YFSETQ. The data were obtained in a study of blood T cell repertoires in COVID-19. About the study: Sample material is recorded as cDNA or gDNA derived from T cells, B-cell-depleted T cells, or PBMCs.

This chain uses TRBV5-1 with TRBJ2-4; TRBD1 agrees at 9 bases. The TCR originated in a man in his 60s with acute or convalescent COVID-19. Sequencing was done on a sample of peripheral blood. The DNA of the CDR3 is TGCGCCAGCAGCGTGGACAGGGGTAAAAACATTCAGTACTTC. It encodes CASSVDRGKNIQYF.